A single sample is the source of the 26 T cell receptor beta chains below, sequenced in a study of CD8 T cells in Susac syndrome. RNA amounts of roughly 0.45 to 1 ug underwent reverse transcription with random hexamers. In TCRdb, the immunoSEQ multiplex PCR reads were re-called with MiXCR into one record per CDR3 protein. The sample contains 150,000 to 200,000 distinct CDR3 sequences, around 95% of which appear only once. The sample taken for sequencing was CD8+ T cells from PBMCs. The receptors stem from a human donor with multiple sclerosis.

This sequence joins TRBV20-1 and TRBJ2-7; no firm D call. Trimming took 3 bases from V and 2 from J, leaving 20 bases between them. The CDR3 is 16 residues long. From germline, CDR1 is DFQATT and CDR2 SNEGSKA (reference sequence). DNA for the CDR3: TGCAGTGCTAGTCCACCGTGGACGGCGGTCCCCTACGAGCAGTACTTC. Translation: CSASPPWTAVPYEQYF.

The V call is TRBV11-2, the J call TRBJ2-6; tentative D call: TRBD2 (5 bases). From germline, CDR1 is SGHAT and CDR2 FQNNGV. With 6 bases removed from V and 4 bases from J, the gap between germline ends came to 16 bases. The CDR3 covers 16 residues. The CDR3 sequence: CASSSWETRGANVLTF. The CDR3 DNA reads TGTGCCAGCAGTTCGTGGGAGACGCGGGGGGCCAACGTCCTGACTTTC.

DNA of the CDR3: TGCAGTGCTTCCCAGGGGAGTGCTAATGAAAAACTGTTTTTT. It specifies CSASQGSANEKLFF. This sequence joins TRBV20-1 and TRBJ1-4; possible D gene TRBD1, 6 bases. V was trimmed by 5 bases and J by 3 bases, leaving 13 bases between them. CDR3 length: 14 amino acids. Germline CDR1 reads DFQATT; CDR2 reads SNEGSKA (reference sequence).

The chain joins TRBV27 to TRBJ2-1, with D perhaps TRBD2 (6 bases). V was pared by 5 bases and J by 4 bases, with 18 bases between. Germline-derived CDR1 and CDR2 are MNHEY and SMNVEV (reference sequence). The CDR3 is 16 amino acids. CDR3 coding DNA: TGTGCCAGCAGTCCTCATGGCGGGGTAAAATACAATGAGCAGTTCTTC. It is translated as CASSPHGGVKYNEQFF.

This sequence joins TRBV3-1 and TRBJ1-3, with unresolved D. This CDR3 is built from 13 residues. The germline V gene has CDR1 LGHDT and CDR2 YNNKEL (reference sequence). V gave up 5 bases and J gave up 3 bases, with 8 bases separating them. CDR3 protein: CASSELGGNTIYF. In nucleotides, the CDR3 is TGTGCCAGCAGCGAGTTGGGTGGAAACACCATATATTTT. Together with reference TRBV3-1 and TRBJ1-3, the CDR3 gives the full variable domain: DTAVSQTPKYLVTQMGNDKSIKCEQNLGHDTMYWYKQDSKKFLKIMFSYNNKELIINETVPNRFSPKSPDKAHLNLHINSLELGDSAVYFCASSELGGNTIYFGEGSWLTVV.

The sample holds one count of this clonotype. This sequence joins TRBV5-6 and TRBJ2-5; the D gene is possibly TRBD1 (6 bases). The CDR3 runs to 16 residues. Germline-derived CDR1 and CDR2 are SGHDT and YYEEEE. Trimming left V 1 base short and J 5 bases short, with 18 bases between. DNA for the CDR3: TGTGCCAGCAGCTTGTCCCTTACAGGGATGGGTGAGACCCAGTACTTC. Translating it yields CASSLSLTGMGETQYF. The whole variable domain, remainder taken from reference TRBV5-6 and TRBJ2-5, is DAGVTQSPTHLIKTRGQQVTLRCSPKSGHDTVSWYQQALGQGPQFIFQYYEEEERQRGNFPDRFSGHQFPNYSSELNVNALLLGDSALYLCASSLSLTGMGETQYFGPGTRLLVL.

The J gene is TRBJ1-2, the V gene TRBV10-3; no reliable D call. V was pared by 2 bases and J by 2 bases, with 3 bases between. Germline V gives CDR1 ENHRY, CDR2 SYGVKD. This CDR3 spans 12 amino acids. The CDR3 is CAISEVNYGYTF. CDR3 in DNA: TGTGCCATCAGTGAGGTCAACTATGGCTACACCTTC.

The V call is TRBV5-6, the J call TRBJ1-2; D possibly corresponds to TRBD1 (5 bases). V lost 3 bases and J lost 3, with 12 bases in between. Germline V CDR1 and CDR2: SGHDT, YYEEEE. The CDR3 length is 14 residues. The CDR3 DNA reads as TGTGCCAGCAGCTACCCGCAGGGAGACTATGGCTACACCTTC. This codes for CASSYPQGDYGYTF.

The chain couples TRBV27 to TRBJ1-3, with 9 bases identical to TRBD1. Germline V gene sequence: CDR1 MNHEY, CDR2 SMNVEV (reference sequence). V was clipped by 5 bases and J by 1 base; unmatched bases: 3. The CDR3 is 15 amino acids. The DNA for the CDR3 is TGTGCCAGCAGTCCCGGGACAGGGTCTGGAAACACCATATATTTT. Translation gives CASSPGTGSGNTIYF.

The chain is built from TRBV2 and TRBJ1-2; 9 nucleotides align to TRBD1. The CDR3 runs to 13 residues. In germline, CDR1 is SNHLY, CDR2 FYNNEI. J was trimmed by 8 bases and V by 6 bases; bases with no gene match: 7. The CDR3 is CASRDRGYGGYTF. Written as DNA, the CDR3 is TGTGCCAGCAGGGACAGGGGATATGGGGGCTACACCTTC.

This clonotype was recorded once. V gene TRBV6-5 combines with J gene TRBJ2-7; D not resolved. Germline assignment: CDR1 MNHEY and CDR2 SVGAGI. The CDR3 sequence is 16 residues long. Between the trimmed V and J ends, which lost 4 bases and 0 bases, there was a span of 16 bases. The CDR3 region has the DNA TGTGCCAGCAGTTCCTCGCCTCGAGGAACCTCCTACGAGCAGTACTTC. This sequence encodes CASSSSPRGTSYEQYF.

This clonotype came up once. The chain is built from TRBV11-2 and TRBJ1-1; 8 nucleotides match TRBD1. The V gene end was trimmed by 2 bases and the J gene end by 7 bases; junction bases not matched to a gene: 3. This CDR3 is 13 amino acids long. CDR1 is SGHAT and CDR2 is FQNNGV in the germline V gene. The CDR3, as DNA: TGTGCCAGCAGCTTAACAGGGACAGGTGAAGCTTTCTTT. The encoded protein is CASSLTGTGEAFF.

About this clonotype itself: The junction departs from the called germline gene at one end, perhaps through a read error. This chain joins TRBV29-1 and TRBJ2-1; D call uncertain. The CDR3 has 11 residues. Germline CDR1 and CDR2: SQVTM and ANQGSEA. The CDR3 nucleotides read TGCGGCGTTGTCGGTGACAATGAGCAGTTCTTC. This translates into CGVVGDNEQFF.

The chain couples TRBV28 to TRBJ2-2; D is uncertain. The V and J ends lost 2 bases and 4 bases respectively, with 5 bases between them. There are 13 residues in the CDR3. Germline-derived CDR1 and CDR2 are MDHEN and SYDVKM. The CDR3 loop is CASSLISTGELFF. The CDR3 DNA reads as TGTGCCAGCAGTTTAATCTCCACCGGGGAGCTGTTTTTT.

This clonotype occurred once. An end of the junction differs from the germline gene, which may be a read error. The chain has TRBV12-3 or TRBV12-4 and TRBJ2-3; D gene unclear. The CDR3 spans 13 residues. The CDR3 sequence is CASRPLGTDTQFF. CDR3 DNA: TGTGCCAGCAGACCATTGGGCACAGATACGCAGTTTTTT.

V and J are TRBV30 and TRBJ2-7; D may be TRBD2 (5 bases). Germline V gene lookup returns CDR1 GTSNPN and CDR2 SVGIG (reference sequence). Deletions cut 2 bases from V and 3 bases from J, with 11 bases between. There are 13 residues in the CDR3. The CDR3 nucleotides are TGTGCCTGGAGTACTGGGAGCGGCTACGAGCAGTACTTC. Translating it yields CAWSTGSGYEQYF. Full variable domain (missing parts from reference TRBV30 and TRBJ2-7): SQTIHQWPATLVQPVGSPLSLECTVEGTSNPNLYWYRQAAGRGLQLLFYSVGIGQISSEVPQNLSASRPQDRQFILSSKKLLLSDSGFYLCAWSTGSGYEQYFGPGTRLTVT.

This sequence joins TRBV20-1 and TRBJ2-7; 12 positions match TRBD2. The CDR3 sequence is 13 residues long. With V trimmed by 2 bases and J by 4 bases, 0 bases remained unmatched. CDR1 is DFQATT, CDR2 SNEGSKA, per germline (reference sequence). CDR3 protein: CSARTSGRYEQYF. The CDR3 nucleotides are TGCAGTGCTAGAACTAGCGGGAGGTACGAGCAGTACTTC.

This clonotype occurred once. This chain links TRBV20-1 with TRBJ2-7; perhaps TRBD1 as D (5 bases). CDR1 is DFQATT and CDR2 is SNEGSKA in the germline V gene (reference sequence). The V end was cut by 2 bases, the J end by 3 bases, with 11 bases between. The CDR3 loop spans 13 amino acids. Here the CDR3 reads CSARQGRGYEQYF. CDR3 DNA sequence: TGCAGTGCTAGACAGGGAAGAGGCTACGAGCAGTACTTC.

This clonotype has just a few counts. The chain joins TRBV15 to TRBJ2-3; D is unclear. CDR1 and CDR2 from the germline V gene are LNHNV and YYDKDF (reference sequence). Trimming pared 1 base from V and 5 bases from J, leaving 1 base between. The CDR3 contains 11 residues. Here the CDR3 reads CATSRGDTQYF. The CDR3, as DNA: TGTGCCACCAGCAGAGGAGATACGCAGTATTTT.

The rearrangement uses TRBV5-1 and TRBJ2-2; D call uncertain. The CDR3 extends over 15 amino acids. V was pared by 2 bases and J by 2 bases, with 10 bases between. Germline lookup yields CDR1 SGHRS and CDR2 YFSETQ. The CDR3 region has the DNA TGCGCCAGCAGCTTTCAGCGTTTCAACACCGGGGAGCTGTTTTTT. Its protein is CASSFQRFNTGELFF.

The chain carries TRBV18 and TRBJ1-1; tentatively, D is TRBD1 (5 bases). The V end was cut by 3 bases, the J end by 3 bases, with 20 bases between. Germline V CDR1 and CDR2: KGHSH, LQKENI. The CDR3 covers 17 residues. The CDR3 coding sequence is TGTGCCAGCTCACCGCCGCGTAAGGGGCAGTTTGACACTGAAGCTTTCTTT. This encodes CASSPPRKGQFDTEAFF.

The gene calls are TRBV30 and TRBJ2-1; D call uncertain. This CDR3 has 12 residues. The V and J ends lost 0 bases and 10 bases respectively, with 10 bases between them. Germline V lookup: CDR1 GTSNPN, CDR2 SVGIG (reference sequence). This CDR3 reads CAWSVILLEQFF. CDR3 bases: TGTGCCTGGAGTGTAATCCTTCTGGAGCAGTTCTTC.

V usage is TRBV20-1 and J usage is TRBJ2-7, with D possibly TRBD1 on 6 matching bases. V was cut by 0 bases and J by 4 bases, with 13 bases left in between. From germline, CDR1 is DFQATT and CDR2 SNEGSKA (reference sequence). CDR3 length: 14 amino acids. CDR3 nucleotides: TGCAGTGCTAGAGATCGACAGGCCTTATACGAGCAGTACTTC. Protein: CSARDRQALYEQYF.

This sequence joins TRBV7-9 and TRBJ2-7, with D tentatively TRBD1 (5 bases). The germline gives CDR1 SEHNR, CDR2 FQNEAQ (reference sequence). The CDR3 is made up of 15 amino acids. V lost 1 base and J 2 bases, leaving 12 bases between the germline ends. The chain's CDR3 is CASSLGAGNPYEQYF. The CDR3 coding sequence is TGTGCCAGCAGCTTAGGAGCAGGGAACCCCTACGAGCAGTACTTC.

The rearrangement links TRBV12-3 or TRBV12-4 to TRBJ2-1; TRBD2 matches at 13 bases. The V gene end was trimmed by 6 bases and the J gene end by 5 bases; junction bases not matched to a gene: 7. This CDR3 has 16 amino acids. The CDR3, as DNA: TGTGCCAGCAGACTCGGACTAGCGGGAGACCACAATGAGCAGTTCTTC. Protein: CASRLGLAGDHNEQFF.

The chain couples TRBV7-9 to TRBJ2-7; D is ambiguous. Trimming stripped 5 bases from V and 2 bases from J, with 19 bases between. This CDR3 spans 16 amino acids. Per the germline V gene, CDR1 is SEHNR and CDR2 is FQNEAQ (reference sequence). This chain's CDR3 is CASSTGGSPNPYEQYF. The CDR3 DNA reads as TGTGCCAGCAGCACGGGCGGTTCCCCTAATCCCTACGAGCAGTACTTC. The whole variable domain, remainder taken from reference TRBV7-9 and TRBJ2-7, is DTGVSQNPRHKITKRGQNVTFRCDPISEHNRLYWYRQTLGQGPEFLTYFQNEAQLEKSRLLSDRFSAERPKGSFSTLEIQRTEQGDSAMYLCASSTGGSPNPYEQYFGPGTRLTVT.